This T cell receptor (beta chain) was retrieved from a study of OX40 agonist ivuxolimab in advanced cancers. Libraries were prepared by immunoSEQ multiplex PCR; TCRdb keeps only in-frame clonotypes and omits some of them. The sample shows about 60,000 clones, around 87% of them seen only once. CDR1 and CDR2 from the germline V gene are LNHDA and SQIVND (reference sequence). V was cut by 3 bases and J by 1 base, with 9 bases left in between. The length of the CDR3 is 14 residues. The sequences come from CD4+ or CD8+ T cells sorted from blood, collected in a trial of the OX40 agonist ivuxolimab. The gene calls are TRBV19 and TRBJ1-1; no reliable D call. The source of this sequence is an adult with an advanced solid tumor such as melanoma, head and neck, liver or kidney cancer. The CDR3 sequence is CASSMALTNTEAFF. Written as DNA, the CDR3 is TGTGCCAGTAGTATGGCCTTAACGAACACTGAAGCTTTCTTT. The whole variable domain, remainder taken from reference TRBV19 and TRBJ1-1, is DGGITQSPKYLFRKEGQNVTLSCEQNLNHDAMYWYRQDPGQGLRLIYYSQIVNDFQKGDIAEGYSVSREKKESFPLTVTSAQKNPTAFYLCASSMALTNTEAFFGQGTRLTVV.